This T cell receptor beta chain was recovered during a study of shared clonotypes between healthy human individuals. Looked up from germline, CDR1 is SEHNR and CDR2 is FQNEAQ (reference sequence). CDR3 length: 14 residues. The ends were cut back, 5 bases at V and 5 bases at J, with 15 bases in the middle. Some clones are missing from TCRdb's copy, which holds only in-frame ones; the method was immunoSEQ multiplex PCR. The sample holds about 380,000 clones, roughly 96% seen once. The sequencing input was memory CD8+ T cells sorted from blood. Subset indicated: CD45RO+ cells pooled with CCR7-negative TemRA cells. This clonotype was sampled from a man aged 25 to 40 in good health. This chain connects TRBV7-9 to TRBJ1-2, with D maybe TRBD1 (5 bases). CDR3 nucleotides: TGTGCCAGCAGCCAACTTGGGGCGGATTATGGCTACACCTTC. This encodes CASSQLGADYGYTF. The complete variable domain, with remaining parts taken from reference TRBV7-9 and TRBJ1-2, reads DTGVSQNPRHKITKRGQNVTFRCDPISEHNRLYWYRQTLGQGPEFLTYFQNEAQLEKSRLLSDRFSAERPKGSFSTLEIQRTEQGDSAMYLCASSQLGADYGYTFGSGTRLTVV.